Listed here are 27 T cell receptor beta chains from one sample, sequenced in a study of blood T cell repertoires in COVID-19. TCRdb's table, derived via immunoSEQ multiplex PCR, lists solely in-frame clones and lacks some. The sample lists over 250,000 clones, about nine tenths seen once, with approximately 9.4% in the top ten. The source material was peripheral blood. The receptors were gathered from a man aged 40-49 years who had recovered from COVID-19.

The chain joins TRBV5-8 to TRBJ1-2; D remains ambiguous. Germline V gives CDR1 SGHTS, CDR2 YDEGEE. The CDR3 covers 13 residues. V lost 0 bases to trimming and J lost 4 bases, with 7 bases between them. DNA of the CDR3: TGTGCCAGCAGCTTGGCCCTTCTCTATGGCTACACCTTC. It yields the protein CASSLALLYGYTF.

This clone was seen once. The same CDR3 also results from other DNA sequences found in this sample. The V call is TRBV27, the J call TRBJ1-6; possibly TRBD1 for D (5 bases). The CDR3 is 14 residues long. CDR1 and CDR2 (germline): MNHEY, SMNVEV (reference sequence). Trimming left V 3 bases short and J 6 bases short, with 9 bases between. The CDR3 DNA follows: TGTGCCAGCAGTTTGCCCGGGGGTAATTCACCCCTCCACTTT. It codes for CASSLPGGNSPLHF.

This clone was counted a single time. Different DNA sequences within this sample yield the same CDR3. V gene TRBV19 combines with J gene TRBJ2-2; 12 nucleotides line up with TRBD2. Unmatched junction bases numbered 2, after V lost 4 bases and J lost 2 bases. The CDR3 is made up of 16 amino acids. CDR1 is LNHDA, CDR2 SQIVND, per germline (reference sequence). The CDR3 loop reads CASSRTSGANTGELFF. The CDR3 DNA sequence: TGTGCCAGTAGTAGGACTAGCGGGGCTAACACCGGGGAGCTGTTTTTT.

Turning to this clone: One junction end does not reproduce the germline sequence, and a read error may be involved. This sequence joins TRBV6-1 and TRBJ2-7; TRBD2 agrees at 14 bases. CDR1 is MNHNS, CDR2 SASEGT, per germline. The CDR3 is made up of 17 amino acids. This CDR3 is CASREGTSGSISYEQYF. CDR3 sequence (DNA): TGTGCCAGCAGGGAAGGGACTAGCGGGAGTATCTCCTACGAGCAGTACTTC.

The gene calls are TRBV13 and TRBJ2-7, with 7 bases that match TRBD2. Trimming at V came to 4 bases and at J to 6 bases, leaving 6 bases not matched to a gene. The CDR3 sequence is 13 residues long. Germline V gene sequence: CDR1 PRHDT, CDR2 FYEKMQ (reference sequence). CDR3 sequence: CASSSRGKPEQYF. In DNA form, the CDR3 reads TGTGCCAGCAGCTCGCGGGGGAAGCCCGAGCAGTACTTC.

The chain links TRBV3-1 (or the pseudogene TRBV3-2) to TRBJ2-3, with 8 bases aligning to TRBD2. The CDR3 is 17 amino acids. Germline CDR1 reads LGHDT; CDR2 reads YNNKEL (reference sequence). The junction had 9 bases not matched to a gene; V was cut back by 0 bases and J by 4 bases. The CDR3, as DNA: TGTGCCAGCAGCCAAGAATGGACGGGGGGGCCGCCAGATACGCAGTATTTT. As protein: CASSQEWTGGPPDTQYF.

As regards this clone: This sample includes further DNA sequences coding for the same CDR3. The rearrangement uses TRBV7-6 and TRBJ2-6, with a tentative D call TRBD1 (6 bases). Trimming took 6 bases from V and 0 from J, leaving 9 bases between them. The CDR3 runs 15 residues. CDR1 SGHVS and CDR2 FNYEAQ come from the germline V gene. The CDR3 is CASSPRGSGANVLTF. For the CDR3, the DNA is TGTGCCAGCAGTCCCAGGGGCTCTGGGGCCAACGTCCTGACTTTC.

The chain uses TRBV19 and TRBJ2-7, with 9 bases identical to TRBD2. The CDR3 runs 13 residues. CDR1 LNHDA and CDR2 SQIVND come from the germline V gene (reference sequence). V lost 6 bases to trimming and J lost 5 bases; unmatched junction nucleotides: 5. CDR3 DNA sequence: TGTGCCAGTAGCCGTAGCGGGGGCCACGAGCAGTACTTC. Residues: CASSRSGGHEQYF.

The chain's CDR3 is CASRLGRLGNTIYF. For the CDR3, the DNA is TGTGCCAGCAGACTAGGACGGCTCGGAAACACCATATATTTT. This sequence joins TRBV6-1 and TRBJ1-3, with D uncertain. The CDR3 is 14 residues long. The V gene lost 6 bases and the J gene lost 4 bases, with 13 bases spanning the gap. Germline assignment: CDR1 MNHNS and CDR2 SASEGT.

The chain couples TRBV12-3 or TRBV12-4 to TRBJ1-4; possible D gene TRBD1, 5 bases. CDR3 size: 13 residues. V lost 5 bases and J 12 bases, leaving 16 bases between the germline ends. CDR3 bases: TGTGCCAGCAGTGGGGCAGGCGACCGGGAACTGTTTTTT. Translated, it gives CASSGAGDRELFF.

The chain has TRBV11-3 and TRBJ2-1, with D tentatively TRBD2 (6 bases). The length of the CDR3 is 15 residues. V lost 3 bases and J lost 9, with 18 bases in between. The V gene's germline CDR1 is SGHNT and CDR2 YENEEA. For the CDR3, the DNA is TGTGCCAGCAGCTTTACAGGATTCGGGCGGGGTGAGCAGTTCTTC. Its protein product is CASSFTGFGRGEQFF.

This clone has only a few counts. This chain uses TRBV7-2 with TRBJ2-1; TRBD2 might be the D (5 bases). The CDR3 has 14 residues. CDR1 and CDR2 from the germline V gene are SGHTA and FQGNSA. Trimming took 2 bases from V and 3 from J, leaving 8 bases between them. The chain's CDR3 is CASSLSTSYNEQFF. The DNA for the CDR3 is TGTGCCAGCAGCTTAAGTACTAGCTACAATGAGCAGTTCTTC.

This rearrangement joins TRBV5-4 to TRBJ1-1, with 7 bases that match TRBD1. Losses at the gene ends were 3 bases for V and 1 base for J; bases not matched to a gene: 6. CDR1 SGHNT and CDR2 YYREEE come from the germline V gene (reference sequence). The CDR3 is 15 amino acids. The CDR3 region is CASSWGDRPNTEAFF. The CDR3 DNA is TGTGCCAGCAGCTGGGGGGACAGACCGAACACTGAAGCTTTCTTT.

The chain has TRBV19 and TRBJ1-5; 7 bases agree with TRBD1. CDR1 is LNHDA, CDR2 SQIVND, per germline (reference sequence). The CDR3 extends over 15 amino acids. V was clipped by 0 bases and J by 5 bases; unmatched bases: 4. The CDR3 DNA follows: TGTGCCAGTAGTATAGACGGGACAGATCATCAGCCCCAGCATTTT. Its protein is CASSIDGTDHQPQHF. Filled out from reference TRBV19 and TRBJ1-5, the complete variable domain reads DGGITQSPKYLFRKEGQNVTLSCEQNLNHDAMYWYRQDPGQGLRLIYYSQIVNDFQKGDIAEGYSVSREKKESFPLTVTSAQKNPTAFYLCASSIDGTDHQPQHFGDGTRLSIL.

The CDR3 nucleotides read TGTGCCATCACGACAGGAGACTACAATGAGCAGTTCTTC. As protein: CAITTGDYNEQFF. V and J are TRBV10-3 and TRBJ2-1, with D perhaps TRBD1 (6 bases). The CDR3 totals 13 residues. The V and J ends lost 7 bases and 3 bases respectively, with 10 bases between them. Per germline, CDR1 ENHRY and CDR2 SYGVKD.

The chain links TRBV3-1 (or the pseudogene TRBV3-2) to TRBJ2-2, with a weak D call TRBD2 (6 bases). The CDR3 loop spans 15 amino acids. V gave up 4 bases and J gave up 8 bases, with 17 bases separating them. Germline V CDR1 and CDR2: LGHDT, YNNKEL (reference sequence). The DNA for the CDR3 is TGTGCCAGCAGCCCCTGGACCGGGAGAGCGGGGGAGCTGTTTTTT. Amino acid sequence: CASSPWTGRAGELFF.

This chain links TRBV7-3 with TRBJ2-1; 8 bases are a match to TRBD1. The ends lost 3 bases at V and 6 bases at J; junction bases unmatched: 4. Germline assignment: CDR1 SGHTA and CDR2 FQGTGA. CDR3 length: 14 residues. The CDR3 coding sequence is TGTGCCAGCAGCTTGTCCGGGACAGGCAATGAGCAGTTCTTC. Its translation: CASSLSGTGNEQFF.

The table lists this clone with a few counts. V is TRBV4-3 and J is TRBJ2-3, with D possibly TRBD1 on 5 matching bases. The CDR3 is 15 amino acids. V was cut by 0 bases and J by 5 bases, with 12 bases left in between. Germline assignment: CDR1 LGHNA and CDR2 YSLEER. DNA for the CDR3: TGCGCCAGCAGCCAAGATCCCAGGGCTGGAGATACGCAGTATTTT. Amino acid sequence: CASSQDPRAGDTQYF.

This chain links TRBV7-9 with TRBJ2-3; the D is unclear. This CDR3 comprises 11 residues. Germline CDR1 reads SEHNR; CDR2 reads FQNEAQ (reference sequence). Between the trimmed V and J ends, which lost 8 bases and 4 bases, there was a span of 7 bases. CDR3 DNA sequence: TGTGCCAGCGTCGTAGCAGATACGCAGTATTTT. Translating gives CASVVADTQYF.

This chain links TRBV9 with TRBJ1-2; D call uncertain. The CDR3 extends over 14 amino acids. Germline CDR1 is SGDLS and CDR2 is YYNGEE. Trimming took 4 bases from V and 1 from J, leaving 11 bases between them. For the CDR3, the DNA is TGTGCCAGCAGCCCGGGATTTAGTAACTATGGCTACACCTTC. Its protein product is CASSPGFSNYGYTF.

The chain has TRBV27 and TRBJ2-7, with TRBD2 matching 8 bases. The CDR3 covers 13 residues. CDR1 and CDR2 from the germline V gene are MNHEY and SMNVEV (reference sequence). Unmatched junction bases numbered 4, after V lost 7 bases and J lost 2 bases. The CDR3 nucleotides read TGTGCCAGCAAACCAGCGGGAGCCTACGAGCAGTACTTC. This translates into CASKPAGAYEQYF.

The V call is TRBV3-1 (or the pseudogene TRBV3-2), the J call TRBJ1-5; TRBD1 is a possible D gene (5 bases). The CDR3 has 15 amino acids. Germline V lookup: CDR1 LGHDT, CDR2 YNNKEL (reference sequence). Trimming cost V 2 bases and J 9 bases, with 17 bases left between them. This CDR3 reads CASSQFVQGGAPQHF. As DNA, the CDR3 is TGTGCCAGCAGCCAATTCGTGCAGGGAGGGGCGCCCCAGCATTTT.

The chain has TRBV5-1 and TRBJ2-7; TRBD1 might be the D (6 bases). Germline CDR1 and CDR2: SGHRS and YFSETQ. CDR3 size: 15 residues. V lost 4 bases, J lost 6 bases, and 20 bases lay in between. CDR3 sequence: CASSADSLAGGEQYF. The CDR3 region has the DNA TGCGCCAGCAGCGCGGACAGCTTAGCCGGAGGCGAGCAGTACTTC.

The rearrangement links TRBV27 to TRBJ1-2; possible D gene TRBD1, 6 bases. The V end was cut by 2 bases, the J end by 7 bases, with 11 bases between. The CDR3 contains 13 residues. Germline CDR1 and CDR2: MNHEY and SMNVEV (reference sequence). CDR3 sequence: CASSLPGQIGYTF. CDR3 coding DNA: TGTGCCAGCAGTTTACCTGGACAGATTGGCTACACCTTC.

This chain joins TRBV2 and TRBJ2-3; TRBD2 matches at 7 bases. The germline V gene encodes CDR1 SNHLY and CDR2 FYNNEI. The CDR3 sequence is 15 residues long. The V and J ends lost 4 bases and 2 bases, in that order; junction bases with no gene match: 6. The CDR3 DNA is TGTGCCAGCAGTGGTTGGGGGGGGTACACAGATACGCAGTATTTT. Translated, it gives CASSGWGGYTDTQYF. The entire variable domain, with the rest obtained from reference TRBV2 and TRBJ2-3, is as follows: EPEVTQTPSHQVTQMGQEVILRCVPISNHLYFYWYRQILGQKVEFLVSFYNNEISEKSEIFDDQFSVERPDGSNFTLKIRSTKLEDSAMYFCASSGWGGYTDTQYFGPGTRLTVL.

The V and J genes are TRBV2 and TRBJ2-7; 13 nucleotides agree with TRBD2. Trimming took 6 bases from V and 4 from J; bases not matched to a gene: 6. The germline CDR1 and CDR2 sequences are SNHLY and FYNNEI. This CDR3 comprises 15 residues. Written as DNA, the CDR3 is TGTGCCAGCAGCGCCGGGACTAGCGGGATTTACGAGCAGTACTTC. Protein sequence: CASSAGTSGIYEQYF.

The chain combines TRBV21-1 with TRBJ2-5; the listed D gene, TRBD2, was not tested against the DNA. TRBV21-1 is a pseudogene segment. The CDR3 consists of 17 residues. The CDR3 sequence is CASSKALIGGRQETQYF. The CDR3 DNA reads as TGTGCCAGCAGCAAAGCCCTCATCGGGGGGCGACAAGAGACCCAGTACTTC.